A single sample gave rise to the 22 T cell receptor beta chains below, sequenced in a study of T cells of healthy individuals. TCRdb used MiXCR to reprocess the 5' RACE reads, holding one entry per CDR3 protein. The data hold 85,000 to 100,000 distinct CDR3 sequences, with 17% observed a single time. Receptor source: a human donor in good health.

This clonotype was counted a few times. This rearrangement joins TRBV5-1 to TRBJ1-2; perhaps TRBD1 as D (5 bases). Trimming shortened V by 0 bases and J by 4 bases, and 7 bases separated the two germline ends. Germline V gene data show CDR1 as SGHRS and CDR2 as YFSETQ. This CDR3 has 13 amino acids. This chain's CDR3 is CASSLDGGYGYTF. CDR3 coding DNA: TGCGCCAGCAGCTTGGATGGGGGCTATGGCTACACCTTC.

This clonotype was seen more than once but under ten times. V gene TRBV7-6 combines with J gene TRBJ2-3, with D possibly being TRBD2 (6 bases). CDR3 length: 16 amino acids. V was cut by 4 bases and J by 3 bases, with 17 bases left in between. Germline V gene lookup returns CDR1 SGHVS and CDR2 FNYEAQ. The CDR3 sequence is CASSSLPTEGTDTQYF. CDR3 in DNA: TGTGCCAGCAGCTCCCTACCTACGGAGGGTACAGATACGCAGTATTTT.

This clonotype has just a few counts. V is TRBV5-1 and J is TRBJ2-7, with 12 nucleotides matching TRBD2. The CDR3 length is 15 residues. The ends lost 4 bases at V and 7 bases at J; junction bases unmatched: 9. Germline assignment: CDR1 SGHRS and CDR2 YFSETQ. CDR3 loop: CASSLRLAGAGEQYF. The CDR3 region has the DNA TGCGCCAGCAGCCTGCGACTAGCGGGAGCGGGGGAGCAGTACTTC.

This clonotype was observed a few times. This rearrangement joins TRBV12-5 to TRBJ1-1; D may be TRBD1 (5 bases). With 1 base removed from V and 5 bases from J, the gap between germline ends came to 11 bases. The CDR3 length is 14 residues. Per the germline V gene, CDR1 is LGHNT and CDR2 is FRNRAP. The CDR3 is CASGLAGTTTEAFF. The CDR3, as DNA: TGTGCTAGTGGTTTGGCAGGGACTACAACTGAAGCTTTCTTT.

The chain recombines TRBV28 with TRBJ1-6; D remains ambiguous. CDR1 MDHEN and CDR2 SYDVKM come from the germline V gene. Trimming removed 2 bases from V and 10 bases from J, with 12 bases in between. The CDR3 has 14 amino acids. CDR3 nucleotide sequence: TGTGCCAGCAGTTTAACCAGAGTAGAGTCACCCCTCCACTTT. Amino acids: CASSLTRVESPLHF.

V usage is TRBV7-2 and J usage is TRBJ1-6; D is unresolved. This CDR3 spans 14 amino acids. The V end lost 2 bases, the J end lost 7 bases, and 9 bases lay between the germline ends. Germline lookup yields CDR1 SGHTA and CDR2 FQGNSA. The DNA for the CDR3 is TGTGCCAGCAGCTTATGGGATCCGAATTCACCCCTCCACTTT. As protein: CASSLWDPNSPLHF.

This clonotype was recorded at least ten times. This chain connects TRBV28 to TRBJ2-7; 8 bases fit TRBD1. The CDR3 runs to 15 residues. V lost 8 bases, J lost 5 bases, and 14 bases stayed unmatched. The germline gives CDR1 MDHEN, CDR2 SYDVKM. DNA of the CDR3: TGTGCCAGCCATGGGGCTCGGACAGGGTTCAACGAGCAGTACTTC. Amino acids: CASHGARTGFNEQYF.

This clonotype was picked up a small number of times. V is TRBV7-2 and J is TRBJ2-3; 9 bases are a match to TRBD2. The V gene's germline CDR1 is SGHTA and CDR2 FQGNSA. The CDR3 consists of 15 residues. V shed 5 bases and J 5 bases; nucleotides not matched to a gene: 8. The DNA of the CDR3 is TGTGCCAGCAGCCGAGCTAGCGGGGAAGGAGATACGCAGTATTTT. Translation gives CASSRASGEGDTQYF.

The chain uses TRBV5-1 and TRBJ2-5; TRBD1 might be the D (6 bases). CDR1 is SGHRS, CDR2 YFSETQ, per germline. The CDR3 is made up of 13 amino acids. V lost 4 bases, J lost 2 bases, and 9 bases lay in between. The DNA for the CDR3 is TGCGCCAGCAGCGTGACAGGTCAAGAGACCCAGTACTTC. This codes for CASSVTGQETQYF.

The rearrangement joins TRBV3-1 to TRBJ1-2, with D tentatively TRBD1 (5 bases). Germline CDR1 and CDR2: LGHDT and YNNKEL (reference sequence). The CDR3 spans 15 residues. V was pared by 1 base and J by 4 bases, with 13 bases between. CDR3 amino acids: CASSQAGTGRYGYTF. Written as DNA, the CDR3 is TGTGCCAGCAGCCAAGCAGGGACGGGGCGCTATGGCTACACCTTC.

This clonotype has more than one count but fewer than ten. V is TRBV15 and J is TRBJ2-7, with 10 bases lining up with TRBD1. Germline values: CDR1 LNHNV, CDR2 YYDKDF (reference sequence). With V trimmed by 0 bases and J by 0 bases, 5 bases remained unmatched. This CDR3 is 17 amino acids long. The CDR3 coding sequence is TGTGCCACCAGCAGAGAAGGGACAGGGGTCTTCTCCTACGAGCAGTACTTC. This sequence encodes CATSREGTGVFSYEQYF.

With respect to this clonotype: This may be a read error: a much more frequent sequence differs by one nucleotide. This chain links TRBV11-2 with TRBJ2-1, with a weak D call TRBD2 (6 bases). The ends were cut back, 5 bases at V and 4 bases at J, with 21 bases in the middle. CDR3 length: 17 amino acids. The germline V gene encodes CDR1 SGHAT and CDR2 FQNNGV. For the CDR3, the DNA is TGTGCCAGCAGCAATACACCGGAGGAGGGAACTTACAATGAGCAGTTCTTC. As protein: CASSNTPEEGTYNEQFF.

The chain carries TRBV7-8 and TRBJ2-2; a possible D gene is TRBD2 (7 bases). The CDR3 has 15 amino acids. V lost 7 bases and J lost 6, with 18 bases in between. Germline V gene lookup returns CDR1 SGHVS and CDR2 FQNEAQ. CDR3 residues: CASMGGAGLPGELFF. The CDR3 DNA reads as TGTGCCAGCATGGGGGGGGCCGGTCTTCCCGGGGAGCTGTTTTTT.

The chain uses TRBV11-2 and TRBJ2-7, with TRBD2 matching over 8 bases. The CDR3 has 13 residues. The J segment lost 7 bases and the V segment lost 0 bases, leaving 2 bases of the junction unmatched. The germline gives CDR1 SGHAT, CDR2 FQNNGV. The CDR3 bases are TGTGCCAGCAGCTTAGAACTAGCGGCGGAGCAGTACTTC. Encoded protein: CASSLELAAEQYF. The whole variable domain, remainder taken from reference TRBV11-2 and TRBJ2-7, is EAGVAQSPRYKIIEKRQSVAFWCNPISGHATLYWYQQILGQGPKLLIQFQNNGVVDDSQLPKDRFSAERLKGVDSTLKIQPAKLEDSAVYLCASSLELAAEQYFGPGTRLTVT.

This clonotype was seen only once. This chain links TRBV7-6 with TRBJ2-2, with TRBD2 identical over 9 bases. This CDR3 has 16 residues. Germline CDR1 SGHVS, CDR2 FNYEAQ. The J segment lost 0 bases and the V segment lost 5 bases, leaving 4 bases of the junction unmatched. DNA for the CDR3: TGTGCCAGCAGCGCCCGACTAGCGGCGAACACCGGGGAGCTGTTTTTT. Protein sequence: CASSARLAANTGELFF.

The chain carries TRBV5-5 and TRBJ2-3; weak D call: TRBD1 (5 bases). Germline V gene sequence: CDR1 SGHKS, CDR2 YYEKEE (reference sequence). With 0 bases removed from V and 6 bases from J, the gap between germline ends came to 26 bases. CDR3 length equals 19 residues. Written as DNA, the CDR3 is TGTGCCAGCAGCTTGGCCAGGGCTACGACAGCCCTAAAAGGGGATACGCAGTATTTT. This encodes CASSLARATTALKGDTQYF.

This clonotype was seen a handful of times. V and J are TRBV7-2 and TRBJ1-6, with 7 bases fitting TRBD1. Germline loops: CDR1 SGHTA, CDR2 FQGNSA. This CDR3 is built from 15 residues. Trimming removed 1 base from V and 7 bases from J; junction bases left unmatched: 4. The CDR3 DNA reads TGTGCCAGCAGCTTAGGACCGGGACAGAATTCACCCCTCCACTTT. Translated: CASSLGPGQNSPLHF.

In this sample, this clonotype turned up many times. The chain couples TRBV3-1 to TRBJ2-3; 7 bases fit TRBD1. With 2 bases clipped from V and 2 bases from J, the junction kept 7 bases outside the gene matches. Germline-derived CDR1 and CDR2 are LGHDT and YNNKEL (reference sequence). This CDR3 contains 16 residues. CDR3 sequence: CASSQPGTDITDTQYF. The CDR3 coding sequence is TGTGCCAGCAGCCAACCCGGGACAGATATCACAGATACGCAGTATTTT.

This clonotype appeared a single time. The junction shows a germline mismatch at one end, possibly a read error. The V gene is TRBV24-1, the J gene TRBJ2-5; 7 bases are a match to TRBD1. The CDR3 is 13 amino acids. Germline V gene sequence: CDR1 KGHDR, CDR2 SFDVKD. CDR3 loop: CTTSRDRVETQYF. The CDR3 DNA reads TGTACCACCAGTCGAGACAGGGTGGAGACCCAGTACTTC.

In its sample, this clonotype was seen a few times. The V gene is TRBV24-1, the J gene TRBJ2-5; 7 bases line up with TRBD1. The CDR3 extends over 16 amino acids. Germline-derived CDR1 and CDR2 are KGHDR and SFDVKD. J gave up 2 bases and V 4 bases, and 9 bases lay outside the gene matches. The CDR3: CATSDRGQDLQETQYF. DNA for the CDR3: TGTGCCACCAGTGACAGAGGACAGGACCTTCAAGAGACCCAGTACTTC.

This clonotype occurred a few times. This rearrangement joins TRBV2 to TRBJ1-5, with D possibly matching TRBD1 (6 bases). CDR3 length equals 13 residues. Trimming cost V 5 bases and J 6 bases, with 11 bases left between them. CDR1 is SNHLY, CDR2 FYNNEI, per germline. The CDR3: CASSTQGSQPQHF. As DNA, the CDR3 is TGTGCCAGCAGTACACAGGGCAGTCAGCCCCAGCATTTT.

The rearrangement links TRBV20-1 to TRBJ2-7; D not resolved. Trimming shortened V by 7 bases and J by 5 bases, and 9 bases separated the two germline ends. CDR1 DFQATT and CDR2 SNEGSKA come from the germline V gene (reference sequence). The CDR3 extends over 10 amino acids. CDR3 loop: CSVGFDEQYF. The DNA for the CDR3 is TGCAGTGTTGGTTTCGACGAGCAGTACTTC.